This paragraph covers one T cell receptor (beta chain) sequence. Its cognate antigen is unknown. CDR1 is SGHTA, CDR2 FQGNSA, per germline. The CDR3 runs to 16 residues. The ends lost 5 bases at V and 2 bases at J; junction bases unmatched: 9. The PCR used 60 Vbeta and 13 Jbeta primers. Some clones are missing from TCRdb's copy, which holds only in-frame ones; the method was immunoSEQ multiplex PCR. The sample lists almost 200,000 clones, 79% seen once, with nearly 0.4% in the top ten. The data are from a study of cytomegalovirus exposure and HLA in healthy donors. Overall study: In terms of ancestry, the Caucasian-associated cluster contained roughly 81% of the approximately 430 genotyped donors. The study, taken as a whole, reports: Previously analyzed data showed that most TCR beta V segments were productive at a frequency of about 87% or about 30%. In a later analysis, several top co-occurrence clusters appeared linked to parvovirus B19, influenza, CMV and Epstein-Barr virus. Highly shared variants forming one cluster were likely a sequencing artifact.

The receptor comes from a male donor in good health and CMV-seropositive. The source material was PBMCs. The chain carries TRBV7-2 and TRBJ1-5, with 7 bases identical to TRBD1. The CDR3 sequence is CASSLYSGGGNQPQHF. As DNA, the CDR3 is TGTGCCAGCAGCCTATACTCAGGGGGTGGCAATCAGCCCCAGCATTTT.